A selection of T cell receptor beta chains follows, all from one sample in a study of read filtering for tumor transcriptome and immune sequencing. From the reads, TCRdb called clonotypes with MiXCR, one entry per CDR3 protein. The sample contains roughly 49,000 distinct CDR3 sequences, about 20% of which appear only once. Sequenced sample: a population of CD138-negative cells sorted from bone marrow. Receptors originate from a donor at least 40 years old with multiple myeloma. The CDR3 runs from the conserved cysteine through the conserved F or W. The D gene is left open where the match is weak. Where a row states a size, it is once, few, many or the class of an expanded clone; other rows omit it.

clone size: many; J gene: TRBJ2-3; V gene: TRBV6-5; D gene: .; CDR3 protein: CASKRGGGDTQYF; CDR3 DNA: TGTGCCAGCAAAAGGGGCGGTGGAGATACGCAGTATTTT
clone size: many; J gene: TRBJ1-4; V gene: TRBV12-3/TRBV12-4; D gene: .; CDR3 protein: CASSAGRINEKLFF; CDR3 DNA: TGTGCCAGCAGCGCGGGACGGATTAATGAAAAACTGTTTTTT
clone size: many; J gene: TRBJ2-1; V gene: TRBV19; D gene: TRBD2; CDR3 protein: CASSISSGSNEQFF; CDR3 DNA: TGTGCCAGTAGTATTTCTAGCGGGAGCAATGAGCAGTTCTTC
clone size: .; J gene: TRBJ2-7; V gene: TRBV29-1; D gene: .; CDR3 protein: CSVRPGTSYEQYF; CDR3 DNA: TGCAGCGTTCGGCCAGGCACTAGCTACGAGCAGTACTTC
clone size: few; J gene: TRBJ1-2; V gene: TRBV28; D gene: TRBD1; CDR3 protein: CASSRSGGASGYTF; CDR3 DNA: TGTGCCAGCAGTCGATCAGGGGGCGCGTCCGGCTACACCTTC
clone size: many; J gene: TRBJ2-1; V gene: TRBV3-1; D gene: TRBD2; CDR3 protein: CASSQDHQTSGVYNEQFF; CDR3 DNA: TGTGCCAGCAGCCAAGATCACCAGACTAGCGGGGTTTACAATGAGCAGTTCTTC
clone size: many; J gene: TRBJ2-3; V gene: TRBV7-9; D gene: TRBD1; CDR3 protein: CASSSTTGEADTQYF; CDR3 DNA: TGTGCCAGCAGCTCCACGACAGGGGAGGCAGATACGCAGTATTTT
clone size: many; J gene: TRBJ2-6; V gene: TRBV5-1; D gene: .; CDR3 protein: CASSIGPALSGANVLTF; CDR3 DNA: TGCGCCAGCAGCATCGGACCGGCATTGTCTGGGGCCAACGTCCTGACTTTC
clone size: many; J gene: TRBJ2-5; V gene: TRBV11-2; D gene: TRBD1; CDR3 protein: CASSPATGGETQYF; CDR3 DNA: TGTGCCAGCAGCCCAGCGACAGGGGGAGAGACCCAGTACTTC
clone size: few; J gene: TRBJ2-5; V gene: TRBV7-2; D gene: .; CDR3 protein: CASSLRGRESETQYF; CDR3 DNA: TGTGCCAGCAGCTTACGGGGGCGGGAGAGTGAGACCCAGTACTTC
clone size: many; J gene: TRBJ2-3; V gene: TRBV5-5; D gene: .; CDR3 protein: CASSLARQGGRDTQYF; CDR3 DNA: TGTGCCAGCAGCTTGGCCCGCCAGGGCGGACGAGATACGCAGTATTTT
clone size: medium-sized; J gene: TRBJ2-1; V gene: TRBV9; D gene: .; CDR3 protein: CASSPGDNEQFF; CDR3 DNA: TGTGCCAGCAGCCCCGGTGACAATGAGCAGTTCTTC
clone size: many; J gene: TRBJ2-2; V gene: TRBV29-1; D gene: TRBD1; CDR3 protein: CSITGVRGELFF; CDR3 DNA: TGCAGCATAACAGGGGTTAGGGGGGAGCTGTTTTTT
clone size: many; J gene: TRBJ2-1; V gene: TRBV28; D gene: .; CDR3 protein: CASSSGASGAYNEQFF; CDR3 DNA: TGTGCCAGCAGTTCGGGGGCTAGCGGAGCCTACAATGAGCAGTTCTTC
clone size: many; J gene: TRBJ2-2; V gene: TRBV12-5; D gene: .; CDR3 protein: CASSWRLSSGELFF; CDR3 DNA: TGTGCTAGTAGCTGGAGGCTCTCTTCCGGGGAGCTGTTTTTT
clone size: .; J gene: TRBJ2-7; V gene: TRBV6-6; D gene: .; CDR3 protein: CASSDGSFSFYERYF; CDR3 DNA: TGTGCCAGCAGTGACGGGTCCTTCTCTTTCTACGAGCGGTACTTC
clone size: many; J gene: TRBJ1-2; V gene: TRBV5-1; D gene: .; CDR3 protein: CASSLVVGNYGYTF; CDR3 DNA: TGCGCCAGCAGCTTGGTGGTCGGGAACTATGGCTACACCTTC
clone size: .; J gene: TRBJ2-4; V gene: TRBV12-3/TRBV12-4; D gene: .; CDR3 protein: CASSLGPSDLAKNIQYF; CDR3 DNA: TGTGCCAGCAGTTTGGGGCCGTCAGATCTAGCCAAAAACATTCAGTACTTC
clone size: .; J gene: TRBJ2-3; V gene: TRBV24-1; D gene: TRBD2; CDR3 protein: CATSLGGRATSTDTQYF; CDR3 DNA: TGTGCCACCAGTCTTGGCGGGAGAGCCACTAGCACAGATACGCAGTATTTT
clone size: many; J gene: TRBJ1-1; V gene: TRBV15; D gene: TRBD1; CDR3 protein: CATSSYRTGRRMNTEAFF; CDR3 DNA: TGTGCCACCAGCAGTTACAGGACAGGGCGACGGATGAACACTGAAGCTTTCTTT